This T cell receptor beta chain is from a study of blood T cells in healthy people across ages. The ends lost 5 bases at V and 3 bases at J; junction bases unmatched: 8. This CDR3 contains 16 residues. Germline-derived CDR1 and CDR2 are MNHEY and SMNVEV (reference sequence). The study drew donors from healthy Caucasian individuals in Russia aged roughly 6 to 90. Peripheral blood samples of 7.5 to 10 milliliters were drawn from each donor. Primed by a sample-barcoded 5' primer and a J-beta primer mix, a second PCR proceeded for about 6 to 12 cycles. TCRdb passed the 5' RACE reads through MiXCR, listing each CDR3 protein once. The data hold about 620,000 distinct CDR3 sequences, with 45% to 60% observed a single time.

This sequence joins TRBV27 and TRBJ2-7; 12 bases agree with TRBD2. The material sequenced was blood. The receptor comes from a woman aged 80 or over in good health. The CDR3 loop is CASSPLTSGGNYEQYF. The CDR3 region has the DNA TGTGCCAGCAGTCCCCTGACTAGCGGGGGAAACTACGAGCAGTACTTC.